The clone carrying this TCR beta chain was counted only a few times. Antigen unknown. The CDR3 covers 16 residues. Germline V gives CDR1 MGHRA, CDR2 YSYEKL. The ends were cut back, 0 bases at V and 8 bases at J, with 19 bases in the middle. Extracted total RNA amounted to at least 5.5 micrograms for each sample. Then a second PCR, running about 6 to 12 cycles, was carried out with a sample-barcoded 5' primer and a J-beta primer mix. TCRdb analysed the 5' RACE reads with MiXCR anew, one entry per CDR3 protein. The table includes around 800,000 distinct CDR3 sequences, roughly 25% detected once. The sample is drawn from a study of blood T cells in healthy people across ages. General study points: The lack of PBMC sorting stopped any conclusive naive versus antigen-experienced comparison. Aged donors had fewer naive CD4+ cells and lower diversity than long-lived donors. Across the age range, TCR beta diversity per million T cells fell in a roughly linear way.

Another study also made use of these data, one on T cells of mothers and their children.

V and J are TRBV4-1 and TRBJ1-2; tentatively, D is TRBD1 (6 bases). Sequencing was carried out using blood. This sequence originates from a boy aged 5-17 years in good health. CDR3 amino acids: CASSQEYRQVGRGYTF. The CDR3 nucleotides read TGCGCCAGCAGCCAAGAGTACCGACAGGTTGGGAGGGGCTACACCTTC.